This T cell receptor beta chain comes out of a study of T cells after yellow fever vaccination. A 5'RACE template-switching step, the method used to make TCR cDNA, added a universal primer site and UMIs. TCRdb reanalysed the 5' RACE reads using MiXCR and keeps one entry per CDR3 protein. The repertoire holds 610,000 or so distinct CDR3 sequences, with about 12% as singletons. The study, taken as a whole, reports: There was a possibility that FACS-sorted repertoires contained abundant clonotypes contaminating from the bulk population. Post-booster samples contained most primary-vaccination clones (more than 95% CD4, approximately 88% CD8). Though it reached lower strength, the secondary response hit its peak faster, day 5 versus 15.

A note on this clonotype: The target antigen is unknown.

Sequenced material: PBMCs, taken on the day of the yellow fever booster vaccination. The sequence came from a man younger than 45 who received the YFV17D yellow fever vaccine.

In nucleotides, the CDR3 is TGTGCCAGCTTCTCGAGTAAAGGACGGTGGGCCTACGAGCAGTACTTC. It yields the protein CASFSSKGRWAYEQYF. The chain is built from TRBV7-2 and TRBJ2-7; D unclear. Trimming took off 8 bases at V and 2 bases at J, with 22 bases between the two ends. Looked up from germline, CDR1 is SGHTA and CDR2 is FQGNSA. This CDR3 region has 16 residues.